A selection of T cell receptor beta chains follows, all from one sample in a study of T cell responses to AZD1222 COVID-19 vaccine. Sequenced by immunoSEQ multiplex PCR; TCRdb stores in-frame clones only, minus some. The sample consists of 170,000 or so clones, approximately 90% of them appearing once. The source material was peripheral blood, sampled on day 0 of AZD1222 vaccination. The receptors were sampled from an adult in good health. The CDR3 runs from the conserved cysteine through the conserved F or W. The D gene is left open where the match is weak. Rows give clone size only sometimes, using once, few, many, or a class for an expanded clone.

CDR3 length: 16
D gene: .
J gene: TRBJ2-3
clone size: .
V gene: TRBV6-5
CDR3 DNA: TGTGCCAGCAGTTACTCGGGCGGGGCCTTCACAGATACGCAGTATTTT
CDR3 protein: CASSYSGGAFTDTQYF

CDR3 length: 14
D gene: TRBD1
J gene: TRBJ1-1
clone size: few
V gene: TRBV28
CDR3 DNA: TGTGCCAGCAGTTTTCATAAGGGGGCAGGAGAAGCTTTCTTT
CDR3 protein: CASSFHKGAGEAFF

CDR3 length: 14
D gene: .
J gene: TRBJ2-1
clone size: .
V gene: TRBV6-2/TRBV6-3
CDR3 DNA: TGTGCCAGCAGCCCCCCTTACTCCTACAATGAGCAGTTCTTC
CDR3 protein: CASSPPYSYNEQFF

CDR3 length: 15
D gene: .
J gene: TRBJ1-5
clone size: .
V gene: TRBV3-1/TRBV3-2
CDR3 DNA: TGTGCCAGCAGCCAAGACTCGGGCCCCTATCAGCCCCAGCATTTT
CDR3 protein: CASSQDSGPYQPQHF

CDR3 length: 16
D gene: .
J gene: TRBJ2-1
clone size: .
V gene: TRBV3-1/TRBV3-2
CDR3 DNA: TGTGCCAGCAGCCCGCTAGGGGGGGGGTACTACAATGAGCAGTTCTTC
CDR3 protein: CASSPLGGGYYNEQFF

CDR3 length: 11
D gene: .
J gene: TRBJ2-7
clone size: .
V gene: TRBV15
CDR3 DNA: TGTGCCACCAGCAGAGGATACGAGCAGTACTTC
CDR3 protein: CATSRGYEQYF

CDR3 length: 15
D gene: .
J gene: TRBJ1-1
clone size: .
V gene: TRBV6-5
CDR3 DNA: TGTGCCAGCAGTTACCGGTCGGAAATGAACACTGAAGCTTTCTTT
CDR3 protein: CASSYRSEMNTEAFF

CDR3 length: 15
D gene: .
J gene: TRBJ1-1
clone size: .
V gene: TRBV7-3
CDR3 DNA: TGTGCCAGCAGCTTAACCGTGACAGGCGCTGCTGAAGCTTTCTTT
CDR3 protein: CASSLTVTGAAEAFF

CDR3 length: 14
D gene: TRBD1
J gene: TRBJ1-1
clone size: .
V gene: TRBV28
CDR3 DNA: TGTGCCACTGCAGGGGGCGCAGGGGGTACTGAAGCTTTCTTT
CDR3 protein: CATAGGAGGTEAFF

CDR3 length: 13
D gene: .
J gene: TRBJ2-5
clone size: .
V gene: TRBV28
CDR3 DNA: TGTGCCAGCAGTTTACTGTACCAAGAGACCCAGTACTTC
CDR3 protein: CASSLLYQETQYF

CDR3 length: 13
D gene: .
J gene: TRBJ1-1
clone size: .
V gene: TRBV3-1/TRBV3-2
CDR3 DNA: TGTGCCAGCAGCCAATTGGGGGTTGGTGAAGCTTTCTTT
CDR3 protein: CASSQLGVGEAFF

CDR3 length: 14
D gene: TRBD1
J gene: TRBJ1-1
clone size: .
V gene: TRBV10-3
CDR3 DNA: TGTGCCACTCGCGGGACAGAGGTGAACACTGAAGCTTTCTTT
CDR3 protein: CATRGTEVNTEAFF

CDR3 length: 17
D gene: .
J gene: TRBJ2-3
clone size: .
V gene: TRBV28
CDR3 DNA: TGTGCCAGCAGTATAGAACTCGTCCGGGTAAGCACAGATACGCAGTATTTT
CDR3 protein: CASSIELVRVSTDTQYF

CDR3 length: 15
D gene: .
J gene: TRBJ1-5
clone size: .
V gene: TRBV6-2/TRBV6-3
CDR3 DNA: TGTGCCAGCAGCCACGCCAGACAGGTTAATCAGCCCCAGCATTTT
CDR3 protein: CASSHARQVNQPQHF

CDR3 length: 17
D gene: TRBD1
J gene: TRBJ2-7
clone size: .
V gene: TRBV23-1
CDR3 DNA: TGCGCCAGCAGTCAAGCACACCCCGGGACAGGCACCTACGAGCAGTACTTC
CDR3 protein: CASSQAHPGTGTYEQYF

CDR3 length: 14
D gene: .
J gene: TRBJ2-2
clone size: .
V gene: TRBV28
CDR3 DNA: TGTGCCAGCAGTTTAGGGACTCCCACCGGGGAGCTGTTTTTT
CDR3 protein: CASSLGTPTGELFF

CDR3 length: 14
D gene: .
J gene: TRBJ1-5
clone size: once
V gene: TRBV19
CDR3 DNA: TGTGCCAGTAGTTCCCGACAGGTAGGGCGGCCCCAGCATTTT
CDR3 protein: CASSSRQVGRPQHF

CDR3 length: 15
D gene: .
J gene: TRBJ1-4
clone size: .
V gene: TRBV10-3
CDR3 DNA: TGTGCCATCAGTCCTACAGGGAGGGGGAATGAAAAACTGTTTTTT
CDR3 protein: CAISPTGRGNEKLFF

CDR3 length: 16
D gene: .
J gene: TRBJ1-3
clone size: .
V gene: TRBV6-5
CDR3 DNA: TGTGCCAGCAGTTACTCGGGGGGAGGCTCTGGAAACACCATATATTTT
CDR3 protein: CASSYSGGGSGNTIYF

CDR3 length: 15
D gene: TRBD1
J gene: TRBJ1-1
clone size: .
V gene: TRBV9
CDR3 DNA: TGTGCCAGCAGCTTCCGGACAGGGGGGGGCACTGAAGCTTTCTTT
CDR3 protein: CASSFRTGGGTEAFF

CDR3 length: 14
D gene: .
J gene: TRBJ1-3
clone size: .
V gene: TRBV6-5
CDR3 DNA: TGTGCCAGCAGTTACTCGCACCTAAGAAACACCATATATTTT
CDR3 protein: CASSYSHLRNTIYF

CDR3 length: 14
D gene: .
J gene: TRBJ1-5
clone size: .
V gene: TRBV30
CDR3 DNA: TGTGCCTGGACACAAGGGGATAGCAATCAGCCCCAGCATTTT
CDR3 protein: CAWTQGDSNQPQHF

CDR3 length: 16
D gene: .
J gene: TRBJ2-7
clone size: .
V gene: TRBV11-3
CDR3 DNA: TGTGCCAGCAGCCCTCCCAACGGAAGCGACTTATACGAGCAGTACTTC
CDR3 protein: CASSPPNGSDLYEQYF

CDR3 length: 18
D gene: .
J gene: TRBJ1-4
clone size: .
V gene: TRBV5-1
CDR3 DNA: TGCGCCAGCAGCTCCTACCCCCGACAAAAAGGGACTAATGAAAAACTGTTTTTT
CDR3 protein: CASSSYPRQKGTNEKLFF

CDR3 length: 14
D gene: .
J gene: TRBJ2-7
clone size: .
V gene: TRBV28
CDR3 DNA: TGTGCCAGCAGTTTAGGTGGAGGGTCCTACGAGCAGTACTTC
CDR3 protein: CASSLGGGSYEQYF

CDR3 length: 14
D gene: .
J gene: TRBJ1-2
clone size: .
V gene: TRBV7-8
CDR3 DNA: TGTGCCAGCAGCAGCGAACAGGCCCACTATGGCTACACCTTC
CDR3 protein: CASSSEQAHYGYTF

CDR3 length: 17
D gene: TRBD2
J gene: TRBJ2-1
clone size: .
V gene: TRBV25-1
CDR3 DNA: TGTGCCAGCAGTGAATTGCTACTAGCGGGGGCCTACAATGAGCAGTTCTTC
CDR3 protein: CASSELLLAGAYNEQFF

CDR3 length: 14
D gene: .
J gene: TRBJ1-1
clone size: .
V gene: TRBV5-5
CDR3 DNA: TGTGCCAGCAGCTTGTACCACACGAACACTGAAGCTTTCTTT
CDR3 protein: CASSLYHTNTEAFF

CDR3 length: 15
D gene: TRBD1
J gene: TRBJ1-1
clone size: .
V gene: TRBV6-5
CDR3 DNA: TGTGCCAGCAGTAACTCCGGGACAGGGAACACTGAAGCTTTCTTT
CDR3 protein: CASSNSGTGNTEAFF

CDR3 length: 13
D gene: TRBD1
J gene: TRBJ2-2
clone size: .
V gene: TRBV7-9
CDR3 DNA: TGTGCCAGCAGCCTCGACAGGGCCGGGGAGCTGTTTTTT
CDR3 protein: CASSLDRAGELFF

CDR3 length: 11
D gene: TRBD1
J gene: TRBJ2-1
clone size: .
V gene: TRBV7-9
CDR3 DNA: TGTGCCAGCAGCTCCGACAGGGGGCAGTTCTTC
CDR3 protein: CASSSDRGQFF

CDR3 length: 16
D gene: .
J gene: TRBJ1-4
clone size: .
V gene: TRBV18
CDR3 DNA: TGTGCCAGCTCTCGACAGGAGCAAACAACTAATGAAAAACTGTTTTTT
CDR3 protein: CASSRQEQTTNEKLFF

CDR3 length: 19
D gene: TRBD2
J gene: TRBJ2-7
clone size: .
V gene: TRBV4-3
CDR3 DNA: TGCGCCAGCAGCCAAGGTTACGTGACTAGCGGGGGGCGCAACTACGAGCAGTACTTC
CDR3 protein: CASSQGYVTSGGRNYEQYF

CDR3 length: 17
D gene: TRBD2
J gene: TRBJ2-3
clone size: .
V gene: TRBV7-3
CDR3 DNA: TGTGCCAGCAGCTTAAGGACTAGCGGGGAGTCCGTAGATACGCAGTATTTT
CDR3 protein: CASSLRTSGESVDTQYF

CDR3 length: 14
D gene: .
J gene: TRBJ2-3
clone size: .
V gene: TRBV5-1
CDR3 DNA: TGCGCCAGCAGCTTGCACTCGAGCACAGATACGCAGTATTTT
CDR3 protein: CASSLHSSTDTQYF

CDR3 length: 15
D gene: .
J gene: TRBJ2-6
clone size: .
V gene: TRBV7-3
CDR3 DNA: TGTGCCAGCAGCTCGGGACACTCTGGGGCCAACGTCCTGACTTTC
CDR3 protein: CASSSGHSGANVLTF

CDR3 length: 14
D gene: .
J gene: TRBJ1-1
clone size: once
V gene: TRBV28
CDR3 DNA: TGTGCCAGCAGCTCGGGGGGGCTTAAGGCTGAAGCTTTCTTT
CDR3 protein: CASSSGGLKAEAFF

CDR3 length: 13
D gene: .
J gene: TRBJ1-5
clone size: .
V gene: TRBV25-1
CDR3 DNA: TGTGCCAGCAGCCCCGGGACCAATCAGCCCCAGCATTTT
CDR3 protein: CASSPGTNQPQHF

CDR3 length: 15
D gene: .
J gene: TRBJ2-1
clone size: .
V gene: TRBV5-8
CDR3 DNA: TGTGCCAGCAGCTTGGGGCAGGGGACCGCCTCTGAGCAGTTCTTC
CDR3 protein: CASSLGQGTASEQFF

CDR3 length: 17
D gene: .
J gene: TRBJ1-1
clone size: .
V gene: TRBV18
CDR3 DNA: TGTGCCAGCTCACCACCGGAGGGGTACGCCCGGGACACTGAAGCTTTCTTT
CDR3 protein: CASSPPEGYARDTEAFF

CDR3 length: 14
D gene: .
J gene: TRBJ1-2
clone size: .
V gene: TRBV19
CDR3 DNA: TGTGCCAGTAGTATAAATACCGGACTTAGTGGCTACACCTTC
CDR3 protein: CASSINTGLSGYTF

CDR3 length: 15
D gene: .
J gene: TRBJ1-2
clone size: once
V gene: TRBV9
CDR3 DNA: TGTGCCAGCAGCCCGTCACAGGGTTTGCCCTATGGCTACACCTTC
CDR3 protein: CASSPSQGLPYGYTF

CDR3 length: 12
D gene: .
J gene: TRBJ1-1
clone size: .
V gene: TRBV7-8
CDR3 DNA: TGTGCCAGCACGAGGGGGAACACTGAAGCTTTCTTT
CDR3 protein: CASTRGNTEAFF

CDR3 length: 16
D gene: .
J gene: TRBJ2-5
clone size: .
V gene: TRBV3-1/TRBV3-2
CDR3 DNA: TGTGCCAGCAGCTCTCGGGACTCCCCCCTACAAGAGACCCAGTACTTC
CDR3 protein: CASSSRDSPLQETQYF

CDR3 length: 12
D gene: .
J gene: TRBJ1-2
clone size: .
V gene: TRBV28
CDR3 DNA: TGTGCCAGCCGGGGGGGTCCCTATGGCTACACCTTC
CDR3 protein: CASRGGPYGYTF

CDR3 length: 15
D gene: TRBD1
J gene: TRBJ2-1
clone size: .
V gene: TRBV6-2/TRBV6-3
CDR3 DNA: TGTGCCAGCAGTCGAACGGGACAGGTTTACAATGAGCAGTTCTTC
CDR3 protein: CASSRTGQVYNEQFF

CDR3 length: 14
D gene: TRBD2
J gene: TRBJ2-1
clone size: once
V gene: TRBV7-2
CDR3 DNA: TGTGCCAGCAGCTTGGGGACTAGCTTCAATGAGCAGTTCTTC
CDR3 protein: CASSLGTSFNEQFF

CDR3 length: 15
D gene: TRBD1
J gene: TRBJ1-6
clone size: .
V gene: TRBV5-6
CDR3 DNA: TGTGCCAGCAGTCCACTCGGGACAGGGGCTTCACCCCTCCACTTT
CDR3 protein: CASSPLGTGASPLHF

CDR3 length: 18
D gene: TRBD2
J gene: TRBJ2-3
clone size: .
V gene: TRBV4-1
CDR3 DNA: TGCGCCAGCAGCCAAGAAGGGGGTGGGCTAGCGGGATTAGATACGCAGTATTTT
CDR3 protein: CASSQEGGGLAGLDTQYF

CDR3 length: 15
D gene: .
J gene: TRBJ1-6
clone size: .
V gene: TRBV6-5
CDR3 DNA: TGTGCCAGCAGTAGAACAGGGAATGGGAATTCACCCCTCCACTTT
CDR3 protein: CASSRTGNGNSPLHF